This TCR beta chain was recorded in a study of T cells in Graves' hyperthyroidism and ophthalmopathy. From RNA transcripts, TCR beta CDR3 regions were amplified. The study used the HTBI primer set for a first-round RT-PCR of the TCR CDR3. TCRdb processed the multiplex PCR reads anew with MiXCR; each CDR3 protein has one entry. The sample has 400,000 or so distinct CDR3 sequences; 13% to 15% are singletons. This receptor was obtained from a woman aged 55-70 years with Graves' ophthalmopathy. Sequences were obtained from blood.

As DNA, the CDR3 is TGCGCCAGCAGCTTGGTAAAATCGGGTTTTAATGAAAAACTGTTTTTT. Its translation is CASSLVKSGFNEKLFF. The chain combines TRBV5-1 with TRBJ1-4, with D uncertain. This CDR3 is built from 16 residues. The V end lost 0 bases, the J end lost 4 bases, and 13 bases lay between the germline ends. Germline lookup yields CDR1 SGHRS and CDR2 YFSETQ.